The text below deals with one T cell receptor (beta chain). Its antigen is unidentified. Profiled with immunoSEQ multiplex PCR; TCRdb holds only in-frame clones, not every one. The profile shows 75,000 to 100,000 clones, around nine tenths of them singletons. This entry belongs to a study of OX40 agonist ivuxolimab in advanced cancers. On the study more broadly: Ivuxolimab, an agonist antibody against OX40 (CD134), was given to patients. Study-level findings and limits: Clonal expansion by week 6 occurred in CD4+ and CD8+ blood T cells (at 0.1 to 3.0 mg/kg).

Trimming stripped 6 bases from V and 2 bases from J, with 16 bases between. CDR1 is SGHVS, CDR2 FQNEAQ, per germline. This CDR3 has 15 amino acids. The TCR comes from an adult with an advanced solid tumor such as melanoma, head and neck, liver or kidney cancer. The J gene is TRBJ2-5, the V gene TRBV7-8; D not resolved. Material: CD4+ or CD8+ T cells sorted from blood, obtained in a trial of the OX40 agonist ivuxolimab. In DNA form, the CDR3 reads TGTGCCAGCAGTTCCCGACGGATACCGCAAGAGACCCAGTACTTC. The encoded protein is CASSSRRIPQETQYF. The full variable domain, in which reference TRBV7-8 and TRBJ2-5 provide the parts outside the CDR3, is GAGVSQSPRYKVAKRGQDVALRCDPISGHVSLFWYQQALGQGPEFLTYFQNEAQLDKSGLPSDRFFAERPEGSVSTLKIQRTQQEDSAVYLCASSSRRIPQETQYFGPGTRLLVL.